These 5 T cell receptor beta chains were all obtained from the same sample, sequenced in a study of control samples from healthy donors and cancer patients (dated by TCRdb to about 2020). Libraries came from the immunoSEQ multiplex PCR assay. TCRdb took over this immuneACCESS table, retaining in-frame rearrangements with V and J assigned. Such tables are incomplete; in checked studies, under half of the missing clones stem from an unresolved V gene, and the remainder is unexplained. The sample data list 84,000 or so clones, and 91% of these were observed just once. The ten top clones hold 17% of the sample. The source material was blood. The source of these receptors is a man aged 50 to 59 in good health.

J is TRBJ1-4 and V is TRBV7-9; the D gene is possibly TRBD1 (5 bases). The CDR3 has 14 residues. Trimming shortened V by 5 bases and J by 10 bases, and 17 bases separated the two germline ends. Germline V gene lookup returns CDR1 SEHNR and CDR2 FQNEAQ (reference sequence). The CDR3 DNA reads as TGTGCCAGCAGCCAAACCCAGGGCACCGGAAAACTGTTTTTT. Protein product: CASSQTQGTGKLFF.

The chain is built from TRBV5-1 and TRBJ1-2; 8 nucleotides agree with TRBD1. The CDR3 consists of 13 residues. Trimming at V came to 7 bases and at J to 8 bases, leaving 10 bases not matched to a gene. CDR1 is SGHRS, CDR2 YFSETQ, per germline. In DNA form, the CDR3 reads TGCGCCAGCTCCTTGACAGGGGCAGGAGGCTACACCTTC. Translated: CASSLTGAGGYTF. Full variable domain (outside the CDR3, taken from reference TRBV5-1 and TRBJ1-2): KAGVTQTPRYLIKTRGQQVTLSCSPISGHRSVSWYQQTPGQGLQFLFEYFSETQRNKGNFPGRFSGRQFSNSRSEMNVSTLELGDSALYLCASSLTGAGGYTFGSGTRLTVV.

This chain uses TRBV11-2 with TRBJ1-5; the D is unclear. Between the trimmed V and J ends, which lost 3 bases and 7 bases, there was a span of 10 bases. Germline lookup yields CDR1 SGHAT and CDR2 FQNNGV. CDR3 length: 13 residues. CDR3 loop: CASSFNERQPQHF. The CDR3 DNA reads TGTGCCAGCAGCTTTAATGAACGGCAGCCCCAGCATTTT.

This chain joins TRBV6-6 and TRBJ1-4; D is unresolved. The CDR3 extends over 12 amino acids. V was clipped by 6 bases and J by 4 bases, with 6 bases between them. Germline CDR1 and CDR2: MNHNY and SVGAGI (reference sequence). CDR3 amino acids: CASRQSNEKLFF. The CDR3 coding sequence is TGTGCCAGCAGGCAGAGTAATGAAAAACTGTTTTTT.

The chain joins TRBV6-2 or TRBV6-3 to TRBJ1-1; TRBD1 is a possible D gene (5 bases). The CDR3 is 18 residues long. Looked up from germline, CDR1 is MNHEY and CDR2 is SVGEGT. V lost 5 bases to trimming and J lost 1 base, with 23 bases between them. CDR3 bases: TGTGCCAGCAGTACTACGCTAGGCTTACGTGACAGGAACACTGAAGCTTTCTTT. Translated, it gives CASSTTLGLRDRNTEAFF.